This TCR beta chain was sequenced for a study of identical twins (dated by TCRdb to the mid-2010s). In the study overall: To test whether fetal clonotypes persist, this study deep-sequenced TCR alpha and beta repertoires from monozygotic twins, from unrelated adults of various ages, and from cord blood. To rule out contamination, replicate twin experiments were performed at different times with different library preparation protocols.

Library method: 5' RACE. TCRdb shows the sequencer as Illumina HiSeq 2000. A universal primer binding site was introduced by template switching, and a unique molecular identifier was present in the final cDNA, enabling accurate counting of TCR cDNA molecules. Specific primers in the conserved constant-segment region were used to synthesize first-strand cDNA for TCR alpha and beta chains. Each cDNA library was double barcoded, with a SMART-Mk sample barcode plus Illumina barcodes, to control for contamination. TruSeq adapter sequences along with Illumina sample barcodes were introduced in two successive PCR steps. The Illumina HiSeq platform was used with custom primers to sequence TCR alpha and beta cDNA libraries. The original pipeline was this. Unique molecular identifiers were extracted from raw reads with MiGEC, and CDR3 positions were determined with MiXCR. For each individual, recombination models were inferred using an EM algorithm with the repgenHMM and IGoR tools. Shared clonotype analysis was performed with the tcR package in R, normalizing sharing by the product of cloneset sizes. To study raw recombination free of thymic and clonal selection effects, out-of-frame nonproductive sequences were analyzed. TCRdb applied fastp at Q25 and MiXCR to the public reads, then kept only in-frame beta chains. Records with the same CDR3 protein are collapsed into one entry carrying the most frequent genes and DNA. TCRdb, rather than the study authors, made the V and J calls. Recorded for this sample are over 550,000 distinct CDR3 sequences; around 7.4% of them occurred a single time. The ten largest clones add up to 1.6% of the sample.

Study-level results and caveats: Conclusions relied on cross-sectional statistical analysis, since the same donors could not be followed over many years. In monozygotic twins, recombination models systematically underestimated out-of-frame TCR alpha sharing, but the models matched the sharing seen between unrelated individuals. In beta out-of-frame sequences, excess twin sharing was weaker, because having fewer shared sequences lowered the signal-to-noise ratio. Compared with coincidental sharing between unrelated individuals, an excess of low generation-probability sequences was observed among out-of-frame TCR alpha sequences shared between twins. Invariant T cells such as MAIT and iNKT could partly confound zero-insertion analyses, though diverse VJ usage argued against this for most clonotypes. Abundant cord blood beta clonotypes had fewer insertions, young adult naive repertoires showed a similar but weaker trend, and memory repertoires showed no such trend.

All donors were healthy Caucasians. Three pairs of female monozygotic twins, all aged roughly 18 to 29 years, made up the twin cohort. Peripheral blood mononuclear cells were the source from which RNA for the TCR libraries was isolated. Germline trimming amounts to 3 bases on V and 4 bases on J, with 6 as the count of junction bases outside the gene matches. CDR1 and CDR2 are drawn from the germline V gene (reference sequence): DFQATT, SNEGSKA. Including the terminal cysteine and phenylalanine, the CDR3 comprises 15 residues. Only the CDR3 DNA is retained, 45 bases long and in frame from the first base. On this clonotype itself: The antigen this receptor binds is unknown. One base away there is no much larger clone; base qualities are not given.

These sequences were also reported in another study, on yellow fever vaccine responses in identical twins. As the second paper documents: According to the authors, in identical twins the way T cells responded to vaccination appeared partly convergent and partly personalized. The study precisely tracked vaccine-responding T cell clones in identical twins.

The rearranged segments are TRBV20-1 and TRBJ2-1; 10 bases in the junction line up with TRBD2. Sequenced input: PBMCs. This TCR was recovered from a woman under 30 in good health. For the CDR3, the sequence is CSARKRTSGYNEQFF. The DNA sequence reads TGCAGTGCTAGGAAACGGACTAGCGGTTACAATGAGCAGTTCTTC.